This T cell receptor (beta chain) was recorded in a study of blood T cell repertoires in COVID-19. About the research overall: There were acute and convalescent COVID-19 samples, and they came from the United States, Italy and Spain.

The Seattle patients, enrolled during active infection, were followed longitudinally. Trimming removed 0 bases from V and 3 bases from J; junction bases left unmatched: 6. This CDR3 comprises 15 residues. The germline gives CDR1 SGHNT, CDR2 YYREEE (reference sequence). The repertoire was sequenced with immunoSEQ multiplex PCR; TCRdb's copy has only in-frame clones and lacks some. The data show 200,000 to 250,000 clones, around 86% seen once. The sample was peripheral blood. This receptor was taken from a woman aged 80 or over with COVID-19, enrolled during active disease. The chain joins TRBV5-4 to TRBJ2-7, with 7 bases fitting TRBD2. CDR3 in amino acids: CASSLGGGAYYEQYF. The CDR3 DNA reads as TGTGCCAGCAGCTTGGGGGGAGGGGCCTACTACGAGCAGTACTTC.